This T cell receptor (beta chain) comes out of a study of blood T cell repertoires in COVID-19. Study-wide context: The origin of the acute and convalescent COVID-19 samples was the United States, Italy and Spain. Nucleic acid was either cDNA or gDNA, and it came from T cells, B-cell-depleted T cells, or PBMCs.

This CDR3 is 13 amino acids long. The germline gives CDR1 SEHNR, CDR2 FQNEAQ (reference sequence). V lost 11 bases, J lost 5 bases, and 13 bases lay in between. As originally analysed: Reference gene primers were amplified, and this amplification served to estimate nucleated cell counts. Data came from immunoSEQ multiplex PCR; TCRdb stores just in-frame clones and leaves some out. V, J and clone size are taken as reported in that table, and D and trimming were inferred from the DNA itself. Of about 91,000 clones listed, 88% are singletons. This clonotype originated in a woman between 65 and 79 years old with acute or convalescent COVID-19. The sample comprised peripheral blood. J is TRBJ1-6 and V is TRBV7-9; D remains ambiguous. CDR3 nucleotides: TGTGCCGGAAGAGGGTATGATAATTCACCCCTCCACTTT. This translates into CAGRGYDNSPLHF. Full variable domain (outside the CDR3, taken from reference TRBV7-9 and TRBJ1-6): DTGVSQNPRHKITKRGQNVTFRCDPISEHNRLYWYRQTLGQGPEFLTYFQNEAQLEKSRLLSDRFSAERPKGSFSTLEIQRTEQGDSAMYLCAGRGYDNSPLHFGNGTRLTVT.